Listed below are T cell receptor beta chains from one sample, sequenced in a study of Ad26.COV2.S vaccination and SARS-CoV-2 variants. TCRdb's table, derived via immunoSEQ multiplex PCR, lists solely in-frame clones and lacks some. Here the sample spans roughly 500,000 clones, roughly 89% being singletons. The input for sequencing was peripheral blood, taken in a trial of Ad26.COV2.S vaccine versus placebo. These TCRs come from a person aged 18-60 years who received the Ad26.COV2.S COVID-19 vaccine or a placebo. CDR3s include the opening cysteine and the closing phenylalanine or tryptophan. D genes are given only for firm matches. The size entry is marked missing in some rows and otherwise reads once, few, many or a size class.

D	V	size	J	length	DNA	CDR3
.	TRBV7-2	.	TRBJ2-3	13	TGTGCCAGCAGCTTCGGGGGCACAGGTACGCAGTATTTT	CASSFGGTGTQYF
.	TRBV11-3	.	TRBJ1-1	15	TGTGCCAGCAGCTCCTCCTTACAATGGAGGACTGAAGCTTTCTTT	CASSSSLQWRTEAFF
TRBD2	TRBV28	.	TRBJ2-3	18	TGTGCCAGCAGTTTACCGTTGACACGCGGGAGGGCCACAGATACGCAGTATTTT	CASSLPLTRGRATDTQYF
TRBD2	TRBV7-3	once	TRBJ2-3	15	TGTGCCAGCAGCTCTAGCGGGGGCCGGGGAGATACGCAGTATTTT	CASSSSGGRGDTQYF
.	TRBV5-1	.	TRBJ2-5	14	TGCGCCAGCAGCTTCAGGGGAACCCAAGAGACCCAGTACTTC	CASSFRGTQETQYF
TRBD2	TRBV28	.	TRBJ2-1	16	TGTGCCAGCAGCCCCGGGGGACTAGCGGGATACAATGAGCAGTTCTTC	CASSPGGLAGYNEQFF
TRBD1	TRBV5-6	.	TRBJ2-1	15	TGTGCCAGCAGCTCTACCGGGACAGAGTACAATGAGCAGTTCTTC	CASSSTGTEYNEQFF
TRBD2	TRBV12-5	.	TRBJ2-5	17	TGTGCTAGTGGACTGGGACTAGCGGGAGCTAGTCAAGAGACCCAGTACTTC	CASGLGLAGASQETQYF
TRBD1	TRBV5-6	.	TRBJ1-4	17	TGTGCCAGCAGCCAAAGGGGACAGGCTTTGGCTAATGAAAAACTGTTTTTT	CASSQRGQALANEKLFF
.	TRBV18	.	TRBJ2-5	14	TGTGCCAGCTCAGCCGTGGGCGGTGGGGAGACCCAGTACTTC	CASSAVGGGETQYF
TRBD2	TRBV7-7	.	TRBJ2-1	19	TGTGCTAGCAGCCCGGGGGGACTAGCGGGAGTGGGGTCCTACAATGAGCAGTTCTTC	CASSPGGLAGVGSYNEQFF
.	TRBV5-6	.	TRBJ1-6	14	TGTGCCAGCAGCTTTTTCGTTCCAGGGTACCCCCTCCACTTT	CASSFFVPGYPLHF
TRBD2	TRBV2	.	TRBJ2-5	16	TGTGCCAGCAGGAGGGGACTAGCGGGGTCGTGGGAGACCCAGTACTTC	CASRRGLAGSWETQYF
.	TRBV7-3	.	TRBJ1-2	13	TGTGCCAGCAGCCGCGTTGGGGGCAGCGGCTACACCTTC	CASSRVGGSGYTF
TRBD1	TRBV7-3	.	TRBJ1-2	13	TGTGCCAGCAGCTCAGACAGGGTCTATGGCTACACCTTC	CASSSDRVYGYTF
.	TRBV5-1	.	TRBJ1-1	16	TGCGCCAGCAGCTGGGGGTTGGGGTTGATGAACACTGAAGCTTTCTTT	CASSWGLGLMNTEAFF
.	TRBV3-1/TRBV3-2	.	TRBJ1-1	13	TGTGCCAGCAGCCGAGAGGGGCTGACTGAAGCTTTCTTT	CASSREGLTEAFF
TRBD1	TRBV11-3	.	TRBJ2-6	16	TGTGCCAGCAGCCCGGGACAGGGAACTGGGGCCAACGTCCTGACTTTC	CASSPGQGTGANVLTF
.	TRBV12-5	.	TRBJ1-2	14	TGTGCTAGTGGTTTTAACCCGGGGGAGAGGGGCTACACCTTC	CASGFNPGERGYTF
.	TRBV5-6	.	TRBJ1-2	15	TGTGCCAGCAGCCTGGCCCCGGGGGGGCACTATGGCTACACCTTC	CASSLAPGGHYGYTF
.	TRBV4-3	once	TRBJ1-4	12	TGCGCCAGCAGCCAAGAGGCGGGAAAACTGTTTTTT	CASSQEAGKLFF
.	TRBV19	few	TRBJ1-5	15	TGTGCCAGTAGTATAGAGGTTTGGTCTAATCAGCCCCAGCATTTT	CASSIEVWSNQPQHF
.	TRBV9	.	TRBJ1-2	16	TGTGCCAGCAGCCCCCGAGCCGACCCAAGAGGCTATGGCTACACCTTC	CASSPRADPRGYGYTF
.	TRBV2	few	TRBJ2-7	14	TGTGCCAGCAGTCACCCGGGACAATCCTACGAGCAGTACTTC	CASSHPGQSYEQYF
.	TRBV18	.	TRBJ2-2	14	TGTGCCAGCTCACCACAGGGTTGGACCGGGGAGCTGTTTTTT	CASSPQGWTGELFF
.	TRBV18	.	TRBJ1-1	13	TGTGCCAGCAAGCGGCAGGAGAACACTGAAGCTTTCTTT	CASKRQENTEAFF
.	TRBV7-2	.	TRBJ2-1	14	TGTGCCAGCAGCTTACAGGGACCATTGAGTGAGCAGTTCTTC	CASSLQGPLSEQFF
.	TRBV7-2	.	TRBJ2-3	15	TGTGCCAGCAGTAGCAGGGGGGGGTTCGGCGATACGCAGTATTTT	CASSSRGGFGDTQYF
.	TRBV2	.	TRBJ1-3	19	TGTGCCAGCAGTGAGCCGGTCTGGGGGGCCTTTAATTCTGGAAACACCATATATTTT	CASSEPVWGAFNSGNTIYF
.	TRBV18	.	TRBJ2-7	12	TGTGCCAGCTCACCAAACCCCTACGAGCAGTACTTC	CASSPNPYEQYF
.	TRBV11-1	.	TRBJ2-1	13	TGTGCCAGCAGCTTTAGGGGTTACAATGAGCAGTTCTTC	CASSFRGYNEQFF
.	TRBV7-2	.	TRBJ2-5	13	TGTGCCAGCAGACCCGGACAACAAGAGACCCAGTACTTC	CASRPGQQETQYF
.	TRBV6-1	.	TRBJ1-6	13	TGTGCCAGCAGTGAAGGGCCTTCGTCACCCCTCCACTTT	CASSEGPSSPLHF
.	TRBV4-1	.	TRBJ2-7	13	TGCGCCAGCAGTCCCGGACAGTCCTACGAGCAGTACTTC	CASSPGQSYEQYF
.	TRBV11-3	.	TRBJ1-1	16	TGTGCCAGCAGCTTAGATCGCGGTTTAGGAGAGACTGAAGCTTTCTTT	CASSLDRGLGETEAFF
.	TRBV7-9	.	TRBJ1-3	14	TGTGCCAGCAGGCCAGGGAGCTCTGGAAACACCATATATTTT	CASRPGSSGNTIYF
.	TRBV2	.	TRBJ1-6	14	TGTGCCAGCAGTGATCAAGGGGATAATTCACCCCTCCACTTT	CASSDQGDNSPLHF
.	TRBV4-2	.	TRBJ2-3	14	TGTGCCAGCAGCCAAGCGGGAGAGCCAGATACGCAGTATTTT	CASSQAGEPDTQYF
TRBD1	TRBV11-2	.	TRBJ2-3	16	TGTGCCAGCAGCCTAGGGGGGACAGGACCCACAGATACGCAGTATTTT	CASSLGGTGPTDTQYF
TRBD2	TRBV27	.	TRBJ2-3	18	TGTGCCAGCAGCCTACATAGCGGGAGGGGGCCGGGCACAGATACGCAGTATTTT	CASSLHSGRGPGTDTQYF
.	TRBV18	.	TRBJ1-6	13	TGTGCCAGCTCACCAAACCTGAATTCACCCCTCCACTTT	CASSPNLNSPLHF
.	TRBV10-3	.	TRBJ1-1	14	TGTGCCATCAGTGTTCGGGGACCGAACACTGAAGCTTTCTTT	CAISVRGPNTEAFF
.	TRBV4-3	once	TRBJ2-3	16	TGCGCCAGCAGCCGAAACCCCTTGGTTAGCACAGATACGCAGTATTTT	CASSRNPLVSTDTQYF
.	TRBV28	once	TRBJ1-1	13	TGTGCCAGCAGTCCCGATCGGCTGGATGAAGCTTTCTTT	CASSPDRLDEAFF
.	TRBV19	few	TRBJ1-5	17	TGTGCCAGTAGTATTCGGGGCAGAGTTGTTAGCAATCAGCCCCAGCATTTT	CASSIRGRVVSNQPQHF
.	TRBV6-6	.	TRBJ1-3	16	TGTGCCAGCAGCTATGGTCGGTACAGCTCTGGAAACACCATATATTTT	CASSYGRYSSGNTIYF
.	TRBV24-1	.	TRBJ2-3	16	TGTGCCACCAGTGTGGGTCGTGCAGGGAGTGTGGATACGCAGTATTTT	CATSVGRAGSVDTQYF
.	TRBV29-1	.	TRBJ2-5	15	TGCAGCGTTGAAGGAGGTGGGGGAGTCGGAGAGACCCAGTACTTC	CSVEGGGGVGETQYF
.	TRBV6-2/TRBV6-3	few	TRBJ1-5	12	TGTGCCAGCAGCCTCAGGGATCAGCCCCAGCATTTT	CASSLRDQPQHF
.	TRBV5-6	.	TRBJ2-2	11	TGTGCCAGCAGCTTCGGCGGGGAGCTGTTTTTT	CASSFGGELFF
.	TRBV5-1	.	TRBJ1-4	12	TGCGCCAGCAGCGCGACTGGAGAAAAACTGTTTTTT	CASSATGEKLFF
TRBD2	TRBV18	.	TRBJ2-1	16	TGTGCCAGCTCACGGGTCGGAGGACTAGCGGACAATGAGCAGTTCTTC	CASSRVGGLADNEQFF
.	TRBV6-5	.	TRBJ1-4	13	TGTGCCAGCAGTTACGGAACCACGGGAAAACTGTTTTTT	CASSYGTTGKLFF
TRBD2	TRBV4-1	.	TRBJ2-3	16	TGCGCCAGCAGCCAAGCTGCCCCTCCTAGCGGGGGGAAACAGTATTTT	CASSQAAPPSGGKQYF
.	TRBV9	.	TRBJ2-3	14	TGTGCCAGCAGCGAGCGAACCTTAACAGATACGCAGTTTTTT	CASSERTLTDTQFF
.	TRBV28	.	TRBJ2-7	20	TGTGCCAGCAGTTTTCGCCTGGTGCGACCGGGCCACATCAGCTCCTACGAGCAGTACTTC	CASSFRLVRPGHISSYEQYF
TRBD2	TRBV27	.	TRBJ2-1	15	TGTGCCAGCAGTGCCCCAACGTACGGGAGGAATGAGCAGTTCTTC	CASSAPTYGRNEQFF
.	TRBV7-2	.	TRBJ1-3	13	TGTGCCAGCAGCACCTCCTCTGGAAACACCATATATTTT	CASSTSSGNTIYF
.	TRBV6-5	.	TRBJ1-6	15	TGTGCCAGCAGTCCCAGGGCATCTTGGGGTTCACCCCTCCACTTT	CASSPRASWGSPLHF